The clone carrying this TCR beta chain was observed a few times. The target antigen is unknown. Losses at the gene ends were 2 bases for V and 6 bases for J; bases not matched to a gene: 9. This CDR3 contains 16 residues. The germline gives CDR1 MNHNY, CDR2 SVGAGI (reference sequence). This specimen comes from a study of early T cells in non-severe SARS-CoV-2 infection. Individual cDNA molecules received unique molecular identifiers. Each CDR3 protein gets one entry after TCRdb re-called the 5' RACE reads with MiXCR. The sample shows about 79,000 distinct CDR3 sequences, roughly 13% of them seen only once. General study results and limits: VDJdb matching skewed toward anti-spike CD8 responses, missing private and CD4 specificities.

The rearrangement links TRBV6-6 to TRBJ1-3, with TRBD1 identical over 8 bases. The receptor was derived from an adult who was a healthcare worker with PCR-confirmed SARS-CoV-2 infection or an uninfected control (not recorded which). Sequenced input: whole blood. The CDR3 reads CASSYHGTGGENTIYF. CDR3 in DNA: TGTGCCAGCAGTTACCACGGGACAGGAGGGGAAAACACCATATATTTT.